This section outlines one T cell receptor (beta chain) sequence together with its context. This clone has more than one count but fewer than ten. The clone's antigen remains unknown. There are no base qualities to consult, and no much larger clone falls within one base. The data were obtained in a study of early stage breast cancer tumors (TCRdb year 2017). Looking at the study overall: Of the approximately 15 invasive breast tumors, approximately 11 were found to be estrogen receptor-positive, progesterone receptor-positive and HER2-negative. Of the 12 ER+/PR+/HER2- tumors, eight were classified as invasive ductal carcinomas and four as invasive lobular carcinomas. On average, each sample had 9 to 10-fold read coverage. A total of around 3 million templates, representing 1,097,674 unique clonotypes, were detected across all samples. The full study reports these points: Because the cohort was small, analysis by tumor subtype was not possible. Repertoires from blood resembled normal breast more closely than tumor, and using blood as a reference for each tissue separated tumor from normal in 14 of 16 patients. Around 2.5-fold higher T cell density and higher clonality were observed in tumors than in adjacent normal breast tissue. Enriched TCRB sequences shared across patients were found to be mostly commonly generated sequences that were unlikely to play an important role in the tumor microenvironment. Bulk genomic DNA sequencing of unsorted cells missed chain pairing and functional markers such as CD4, CD8 and FOXP3.

About 19-55 mg of tumor tissue was diced, and more than 2.5 ug of DNA was typically obtained. The study profiled bulk TCR beta-chain repertoires in matched peripheral blood, tumor and adjacent normal breast tissue taken from around 15 patients with early-stage breast cancer. After resection, tumor tissue identified by eye was cut out and put into prechilled RNAlater. Tumor tissue (about 18-55 mg) was diced and homogenized in RLTplus buffer with beta-mercaptoethanol and antifoaming agent using a TissueLyser II. The Qiagen AllPrep DNA/RNA Mini kit was used to extract genomic DNA. CDR1 is given as MGHDK and CDR2 as SYGVNS, both from the germline V gene. From the cysteine up to the phenylalanine, the CDR3 has a length of 14 residues. Only the CDR3 portion is preserved as DNA: 42 bases, with reading frame beginning at the first base. Trimming costs V 9 bases and J 5 bases, and their ends lie 17 bases apart.

Each sample was amplified as two independent genomic DNA replicates: approximately 0.49 ug for blood and approximately 1.5 ug for tumor or normal breast. TCRB sequencing of genomic DNA was carried out with the ImmunoSeq Intro kit according to the manufacturer's instructions. For absolute quantification, the approximately 29-cycle multiplex PCR included proprietary primers along with spike-in control sequences. Single-end 150-bp reads were used to sequence an 87-bp fragment spanning the CDR3 plus the flanking V and J genes. Each lane of an Illumina MiSeq running version 3.0 chemistry carried seven multiplexed samples, with two replicates apiece. The study's processing was this. The vendor's proprietary pipeline processed the raw data and merged both replicates into a single result for each sample. Productive rearrangements sharing the V-gene family, CDR3 amino acid sequence and J-gene segment were defined as clonotypes. Clonality was calculated as 1 minus the normalized Shannon entropy (Pielou evenness) of TCRB abundances. To estimate T cell density, the total number of templates was divided by the number of input cells, which was inferred from the amount of DNA input. Recon with default parameters was used to estimate total repertoire diversity and clonality. A clonotype counted as tumor-enriched if its abundance in tumor exceeded 0.1% and was at least 32-fold higher than its abundance in normal breast. TCRdb holds this immuneACCESS table with in-frame rearrangements only. Some clones are missing; in checked studies, unresolved V genes explain under half, and the rest has no known cause. V and J calls and clone size are given by that table; D and trimming were obtained from the DNA. This sample is represented by nearly 25,000 clones; about two thirds of them were singletons. The top ten constitute about 10% of the sample.

Recombination linked TRBV25-1 to TRBJ2-1; no D gene is confidently identified. Sequencing was performed on breast tumor tissue. This receptor was obtained from a person aged 55 to 70 with breast cancer. The nucleotide sequence reads TGTGCCAGTTTCCCCTGGGTAGCTCACAATGAGCAGTTCTTC. This encodes CASFPWVAHNEQFF. Where the CDR3 stops, the reference TRBV25-1 and TRBJ2-1 genes take over; the full variable domain is EADIYQTPRYLVIGTGKKITLECSQTMGHDKMYWYQQDPGMELHLIHYSYGVNSTEKGDLSSESTVSRIRTEHFPLTLESARPSHTSQYLCASFPWVAHNEQFFGPGTRLTVL.